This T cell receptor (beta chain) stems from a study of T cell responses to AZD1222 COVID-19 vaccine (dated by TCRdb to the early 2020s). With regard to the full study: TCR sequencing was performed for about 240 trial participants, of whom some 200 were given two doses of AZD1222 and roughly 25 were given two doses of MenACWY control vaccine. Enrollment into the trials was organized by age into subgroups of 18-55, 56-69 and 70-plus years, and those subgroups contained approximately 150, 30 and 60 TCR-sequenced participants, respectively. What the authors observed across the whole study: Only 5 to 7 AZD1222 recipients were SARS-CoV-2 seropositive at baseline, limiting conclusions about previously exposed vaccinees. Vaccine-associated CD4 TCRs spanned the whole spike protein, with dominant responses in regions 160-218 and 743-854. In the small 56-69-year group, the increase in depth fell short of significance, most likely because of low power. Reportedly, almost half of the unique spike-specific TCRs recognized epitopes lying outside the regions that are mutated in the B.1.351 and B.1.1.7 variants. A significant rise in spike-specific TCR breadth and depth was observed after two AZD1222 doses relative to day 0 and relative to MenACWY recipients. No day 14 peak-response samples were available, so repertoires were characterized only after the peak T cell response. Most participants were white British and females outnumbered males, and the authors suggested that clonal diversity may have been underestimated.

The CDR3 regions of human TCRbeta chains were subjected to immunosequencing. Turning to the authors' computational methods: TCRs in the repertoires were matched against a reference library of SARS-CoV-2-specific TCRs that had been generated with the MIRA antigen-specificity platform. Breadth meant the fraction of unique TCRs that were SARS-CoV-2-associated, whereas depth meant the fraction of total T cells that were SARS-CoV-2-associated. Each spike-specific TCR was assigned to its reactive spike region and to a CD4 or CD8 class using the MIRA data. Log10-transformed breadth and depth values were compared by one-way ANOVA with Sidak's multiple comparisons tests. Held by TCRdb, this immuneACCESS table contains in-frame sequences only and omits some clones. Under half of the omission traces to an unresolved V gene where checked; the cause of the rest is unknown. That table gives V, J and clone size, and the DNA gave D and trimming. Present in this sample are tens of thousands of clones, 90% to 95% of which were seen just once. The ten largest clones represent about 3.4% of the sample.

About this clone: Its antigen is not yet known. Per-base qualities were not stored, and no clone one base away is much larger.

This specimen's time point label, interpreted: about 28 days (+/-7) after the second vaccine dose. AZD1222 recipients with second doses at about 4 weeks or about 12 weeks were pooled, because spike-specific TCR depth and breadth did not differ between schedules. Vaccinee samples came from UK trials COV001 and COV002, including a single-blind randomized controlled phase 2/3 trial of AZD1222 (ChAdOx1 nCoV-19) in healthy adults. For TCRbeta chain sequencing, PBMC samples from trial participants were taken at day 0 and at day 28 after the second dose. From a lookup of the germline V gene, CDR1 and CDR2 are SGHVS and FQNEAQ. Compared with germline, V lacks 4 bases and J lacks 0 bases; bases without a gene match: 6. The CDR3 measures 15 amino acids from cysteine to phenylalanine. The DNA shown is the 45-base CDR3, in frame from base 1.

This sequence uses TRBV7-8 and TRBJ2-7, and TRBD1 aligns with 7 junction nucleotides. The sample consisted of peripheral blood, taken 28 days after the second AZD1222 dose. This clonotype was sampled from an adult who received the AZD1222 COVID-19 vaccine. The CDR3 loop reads CASSSNDRASYEQYF. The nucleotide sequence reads TGTGCCAGCAGCTCTAACGACAGGGCCTCCTACGAGCAGTACTTC.